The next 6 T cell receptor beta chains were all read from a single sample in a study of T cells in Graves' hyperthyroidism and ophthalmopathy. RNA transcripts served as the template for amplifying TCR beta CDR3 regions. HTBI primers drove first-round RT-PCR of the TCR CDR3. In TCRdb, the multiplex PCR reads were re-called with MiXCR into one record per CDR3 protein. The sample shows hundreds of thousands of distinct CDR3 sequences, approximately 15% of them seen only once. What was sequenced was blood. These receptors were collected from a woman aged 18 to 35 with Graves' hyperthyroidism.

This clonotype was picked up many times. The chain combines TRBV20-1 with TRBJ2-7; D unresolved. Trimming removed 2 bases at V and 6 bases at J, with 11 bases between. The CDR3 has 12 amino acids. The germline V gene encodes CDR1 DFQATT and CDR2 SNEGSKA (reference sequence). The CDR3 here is CSARYGPREQYF. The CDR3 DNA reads TGCAGTGCTAGATACGGGCCGCGCGAGCAGTACTTC.

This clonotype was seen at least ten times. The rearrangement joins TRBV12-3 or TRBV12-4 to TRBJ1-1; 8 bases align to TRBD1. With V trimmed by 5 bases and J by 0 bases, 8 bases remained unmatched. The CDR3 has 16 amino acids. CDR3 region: CASSRGQGQMNTEAFF. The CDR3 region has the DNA TGTGCCAGCAGTCGTGGACAGGGACAGATGAACACTGAAGCTTTCTTT.

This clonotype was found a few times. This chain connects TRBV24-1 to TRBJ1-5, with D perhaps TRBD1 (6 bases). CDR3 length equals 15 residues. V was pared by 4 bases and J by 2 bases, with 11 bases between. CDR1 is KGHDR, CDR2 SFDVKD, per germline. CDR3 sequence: CATSEGTFGNQPQHF. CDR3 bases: TGTGCCACCAGTGAAGGGACATTTGGCAATCAGCCCCAGCATTTT.

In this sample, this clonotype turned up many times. The CDR3 DNA reads TGCAGTGCGGGAGACTCGGAACGGGAACTGTTTTTT. Residues: CSAGDSERELFF. V is TRBV20-1 and J is TRBJ1-4, with D unclear. Germline V gene data show CDR1 as DFQATT and CDR2 as SNEGSKA (reference sequence). The V and J ends lost 6 bases and 12 bases respectively, with 17 bases between them. This CDR3 contains 12 residues.

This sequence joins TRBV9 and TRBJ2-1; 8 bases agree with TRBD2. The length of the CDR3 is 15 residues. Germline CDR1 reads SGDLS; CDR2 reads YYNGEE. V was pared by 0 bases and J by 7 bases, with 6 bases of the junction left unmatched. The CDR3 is CASSVDGTSGNEQFF. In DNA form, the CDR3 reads TGTGCCAGCAGCGTAGATGGGACTAGTGGGAATGAGCAGTTCTTC.

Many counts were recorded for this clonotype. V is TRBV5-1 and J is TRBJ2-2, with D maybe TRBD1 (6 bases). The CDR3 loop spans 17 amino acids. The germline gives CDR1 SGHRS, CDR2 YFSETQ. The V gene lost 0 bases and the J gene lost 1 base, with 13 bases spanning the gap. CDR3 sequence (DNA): TGCGCCAGCAGCTTGGCCGTGGGACAAGAGAACACCGGGGAGCTGTTTTTT. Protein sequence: CASSLAVGQENTGELFF. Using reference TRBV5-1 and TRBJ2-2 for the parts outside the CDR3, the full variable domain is KAGVTQTPRYLIKTRGQQVTLSCSPISGHRSVSWYQQTPGQGLQFLFEYFSETQRNKGNFPGRFSGRQFSNSRSEMNVSTLELGDSALYLCASSLAVGQENTGELFFGEGSRLTVL.